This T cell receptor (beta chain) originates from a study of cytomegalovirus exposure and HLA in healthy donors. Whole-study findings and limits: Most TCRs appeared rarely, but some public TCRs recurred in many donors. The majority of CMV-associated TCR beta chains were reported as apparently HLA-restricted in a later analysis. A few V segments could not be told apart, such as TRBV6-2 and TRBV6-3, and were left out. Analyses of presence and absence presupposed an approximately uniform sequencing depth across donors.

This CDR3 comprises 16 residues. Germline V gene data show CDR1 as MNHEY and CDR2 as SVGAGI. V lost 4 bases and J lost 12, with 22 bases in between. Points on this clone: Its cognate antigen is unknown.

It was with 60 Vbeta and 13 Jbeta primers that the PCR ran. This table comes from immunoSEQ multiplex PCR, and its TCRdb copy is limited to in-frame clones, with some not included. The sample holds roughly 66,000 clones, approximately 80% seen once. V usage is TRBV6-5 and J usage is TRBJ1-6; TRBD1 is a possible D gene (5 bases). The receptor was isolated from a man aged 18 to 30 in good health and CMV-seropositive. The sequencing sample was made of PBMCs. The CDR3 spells CASSSSSGPRGGPLHF. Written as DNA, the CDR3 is TGTGCCAGCAGTTCCTCATCGGGCCCCCGGGGGGGACCCCTCCACTTT.